These T cell receptor beta chains were read from a single sample in a study of vaccination effects on CD4 cells after COVID-19. This table comes from immunoSEQ multiplex PCR, and its TCRdb copy is limited to in-frame clones, with some not included. This sample has tens of thousands of clones, with roughly 73% found just once. No antigen has been assigned to these receptors. Sequenced here: CD4+ T cells from PBMCs cultured without peptide, sampled after COVID-19 vaccination. Receptors originate from a human donor who received a COVID-19 vaccine. Both conserved end residues are part of each CDR3. Fields, in order: D gene, clone size, J gene, V gene, CDR3 protein, CDR3 DNA. A D gene is named only where the DNA matches it firmly. Clone size appears in some rows only: once, few, many, or a class for an expanded clone.

. . TRBJ2-3 TRBV6-1 CASSEVSGGQDTQYF TGTGCCAGCAGTGAAGTGTCGGGGGGACAAGATACGCAGTATTTT
. . TRBJ2-6 TRBV2 CASSRRSSSGANVLTF TGTGCCAGCAGTAGGCGGTCGAGCTCTGGGGCCAACGTCCTGACTTTC
. . TRBJ1-1 TRBV7-9 CASSFQGGEAFF TGTGCCAGCAGCTTCCAAGGGGGAGAAGCTTTCTTT
. . TRBJ2-2 TRBV4-3 CASSRQNSYGELFF TGCGCCAGCAGCCGCCAAAATTCTTATGGGGAGCTGTTTTTT
. . TRBJ1-5 TRBV7-2 CASSLISGGGQPQHF TGTGCCAGCAGCTTAATCTCGGGAGGCGGTCAGCCCCAGCATTTT
. . TRBJ2-2 TRBV4-3 CASSQEHNTGELFF TGCGCCAGCAGCCAAGAGCACAACACCGGGGAGCTGTTTTTT
TRBD1 few TRBJ2-3 TRBV4-2 CASSQDLGQTNTQYF TGTGCCAGCAGCCAAGATCTGGGACAGACCAATACGCAGTATTTT
. once TRBJ2-5 TRBV6-1 CASSVGGFPRQETQYF TGTGCCAGCAGTGTCGGCGGCTTCCCGAGGCAAGAGACCCAGTACTTC
. few TRBJ2-3 TRBV2 CASSRPTDTQYF TGTGCCAGCAGTAGGCCCACAGATACGCAGTATTTT
. . TRBJ2-1 TRBV5-1 CASSPVGGEQFF TGCGCCAGCAGTCCGGTAGGAGGTGAGCAGTTCTTC
TRBD1 . TRBJ1-2 TRBV2 CASSEARGGGYTF TGTGCCAGCAGTGAAGCGCGAGGGGGCGGCTACACCTTC
. . TRBJ1-2 TRBV6-5 CASRAVAGDDYGYTF TGTGCCAGCAGGGCCGTAGCAGGGGATGACTATGGCTACACCTTC
. . TRBJ2-1 TRBV24-1 CATSDGSSYNEQFF TGTGCCACCAGTGACGGCAGCTCCTACAATGAGCAGTTCTTC
TRBD1 . TRBJ2-3 TRBV7-3 CASSPSGTVTDTQYF TGTGCCAGCAGCCCCTCCGGGACAGTCACAGATACGCAGTATTTT
TRBD1 . TRBJ1-1 TRBV18 CASSLRQGNTEAFF TGTGCCAGCTCACTACGACAGGGTAACACTGAAGCTTTCTTT